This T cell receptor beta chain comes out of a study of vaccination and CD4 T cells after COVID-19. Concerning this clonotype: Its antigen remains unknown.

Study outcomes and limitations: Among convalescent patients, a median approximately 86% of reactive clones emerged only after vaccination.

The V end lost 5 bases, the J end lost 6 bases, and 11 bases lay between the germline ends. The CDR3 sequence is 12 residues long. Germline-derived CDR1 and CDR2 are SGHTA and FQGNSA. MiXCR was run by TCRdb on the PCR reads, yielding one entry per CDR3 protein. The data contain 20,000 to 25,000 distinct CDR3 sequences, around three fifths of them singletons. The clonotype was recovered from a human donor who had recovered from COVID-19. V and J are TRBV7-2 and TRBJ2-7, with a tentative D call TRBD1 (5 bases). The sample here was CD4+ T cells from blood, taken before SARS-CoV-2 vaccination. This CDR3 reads CASSKHDSEQYF. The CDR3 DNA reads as TGTGCCAGCAGCAAACACGACAGCGAGCAGTACTTC.